A single sample is the source of the 6 T cell receptor beta chains below, sequenced in a study of early T cells in non-severe SARS-CoV-2 infection. MiXCR, run by TCRdb on the 5' RACE reads, gives a single entry per CDR3 protein. The data hold some 64,000 distinct CDR3 sequences, with around 19% observed a single time. The sequencing used whole blood, collected at baseline. The source is an adult who was a healthcare worker with PCR-confirmed SARS-CoV-2 infection or an uninfected control (not recorded which).

This clonotype was counted only a few times. V gene TRBV6-5 combines with J gene TRBJ1-4; a possible D gene is TRBD1 (5 bases). Per germline, CDR1 MNHEY and CDR2 SVGAGI. V was pared by 7 bases and J by 7 bases, with 19 bases between. The CDR3 runs 15 residues. CDR3 protein: CASTRAGGRGEKLFF. In nucleotides, the CDR3 is TGTGCCAGCACCCGTGCCGGGGGTAGGGGTGAAAAACTGTTTTTT.

V is TRBV25-1 and J is TRBJ1-1; D not resolved. Germline V gene lookup returns CDR1 MGHDK and CDR2 SYGVNS. This CDR3 has 13 residues. V dropped 2 bases and J dropped 1 base, with 5 bases sitting between them. CDR3 sequence reads: CASSEVSNTEAFF. The DNA for the CDR3 is TGTGCCAGCAGTGAAGTATCGAACACTGAAGCTTTCTTT.

V gene TRBV20-1 combines with J gene TRBJ1-6, with D maybe TRBD1 (5 bases). Trimming cost V 1 base and J 10 bases, with 14 bases left between them. CDR1 is DFQATT and CDR2 is SNEGSKA in the germline V gene (reference sequence). The CDR3 sequence is 14 residues long. CDR3: CSARVGGEISPLHF. The CDR3, as DNA: TGCAGTGCTAGAGTTGGAGGGGAAATCTCACCCCTCCACTTT.

The J gene is TRBJ2-3, the V gene TRBV12-3 or TRBV12-4; D is unclear. The CDR3 is 15 amino acids. Trimming took off 2 bases at V and 2 bases at J, with 11 bases between the two ends. The CDR3 bases are TGTGCCAGCAGTTTATCGGGTATGGCCACAGATACGCAGTATTTT. This codes for CASSLSGMATDTQYF.

This clonotype was counted between two and nine times. This chain's CDR3 is CASSAGTSGSRGEQFF. CDR3 in DNA: TGTGCCAGCAGTGCCGGGACTAGCGGGTCCCGGGGTGAGCAGTTCTTC. The chain employs TRBV6-5 and TRBJ2-1; 12 bases are a match to TRBD2. CDR3 length equals 16 residues. Germline V gene sequence: CDR1 MNHEY, CDR2 SVGAGI. V lost 5 bases, J lost 9 bases, and 11 bases stayed unmatched.

This clonotype has just a few counts. The chain joins TRBV6-5 to TRBJ2-7; D not resolved. This CDR3 is 14 amino acids long. Germline V gene data show CDR1 as MNHEY and CDR2 as SVGAGI. V shed 0 bases and J shed 2 bases, with 8 bases lying between them. The CDR3 loop reads CASSYSHSTYEQYF. CDR3 DNA: TGTGCCAGCAGTTACTCGCACTCTACCTACGAGCAGTACTTC.